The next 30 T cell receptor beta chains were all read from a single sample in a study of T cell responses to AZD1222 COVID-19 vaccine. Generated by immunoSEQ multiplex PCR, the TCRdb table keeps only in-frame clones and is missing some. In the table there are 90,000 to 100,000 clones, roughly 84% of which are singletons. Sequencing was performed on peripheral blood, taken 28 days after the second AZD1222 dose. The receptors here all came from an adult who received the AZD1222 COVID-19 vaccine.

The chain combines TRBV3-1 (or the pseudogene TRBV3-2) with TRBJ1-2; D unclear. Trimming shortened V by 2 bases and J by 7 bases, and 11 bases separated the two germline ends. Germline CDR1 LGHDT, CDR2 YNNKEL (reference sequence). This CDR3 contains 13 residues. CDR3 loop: CASSQRADGGYTF. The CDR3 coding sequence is TGTGCCAGCAGCCAACGGGCGGACGGTGGCTACACCTTC.

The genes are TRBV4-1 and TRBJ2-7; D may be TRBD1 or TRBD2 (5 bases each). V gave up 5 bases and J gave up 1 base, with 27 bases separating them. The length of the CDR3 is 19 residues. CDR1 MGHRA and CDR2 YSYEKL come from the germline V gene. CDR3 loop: CASSYWLAVSGRSSYEQYF. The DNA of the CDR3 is TGCGCCAGCAGCTACTGGCTGGCAGTATCAGGGAGATCTTCCTACGAGCAGTACTTC.

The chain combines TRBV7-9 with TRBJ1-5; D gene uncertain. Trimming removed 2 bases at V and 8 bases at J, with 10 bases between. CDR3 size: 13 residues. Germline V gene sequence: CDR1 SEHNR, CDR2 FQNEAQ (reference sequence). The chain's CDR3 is CASSLNSREPQHF. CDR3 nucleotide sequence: TGTGCCAGCAGCTTAAACAGTAGGGAGCCCCAGCATTTT.

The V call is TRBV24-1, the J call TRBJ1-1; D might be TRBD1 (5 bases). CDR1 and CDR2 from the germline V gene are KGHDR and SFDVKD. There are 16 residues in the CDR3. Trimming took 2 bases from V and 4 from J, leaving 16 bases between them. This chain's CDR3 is CATSDSGTIGGTEAFF. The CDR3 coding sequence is TGTGCCACCAGTGATTCCGGGACCATTGGGGGCACTGAAGCTTTCTTT.

In nucleotides, the CDR3 is TGCGCCAGCAGCCAAGACCCTAGCGGGGGCACCGGGGAGCTGTTTTTT. It encodes CASSQDPSGGTGELFF. The chain recombines TRBV4-1 with TRBJ2-2, with 10 nucleotides matching TRBD2. V trimming: 0 bases; J trimming: 4 bases; junction bases outside the gene matches: 2. CDR1 MGHRA and CDR2 YSYEKL come from the germline V gene. This CDR3 is built from 16 residues.

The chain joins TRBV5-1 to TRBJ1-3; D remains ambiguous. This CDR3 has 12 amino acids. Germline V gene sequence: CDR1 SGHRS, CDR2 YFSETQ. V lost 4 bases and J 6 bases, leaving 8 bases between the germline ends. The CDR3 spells CASSAGKNTIYF. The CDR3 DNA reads TGCGCCAGCAGCGCCGGGAAAAACACCATATATTTT.

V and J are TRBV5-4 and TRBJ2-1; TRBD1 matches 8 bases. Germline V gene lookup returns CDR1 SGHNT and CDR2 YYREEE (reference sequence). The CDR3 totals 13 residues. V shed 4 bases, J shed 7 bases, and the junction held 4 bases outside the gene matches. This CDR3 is CASSAYRGNEQFF. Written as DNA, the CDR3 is TGTGCCAGCAGCGCATACAGGGGGAATGAGCAGTTCTTC. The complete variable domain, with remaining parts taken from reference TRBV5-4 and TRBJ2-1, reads ETGVTQSPTHLIKTRGQQVTLRCSSQSGHNTVSWYQQALGQGPQFIFQYYREEENGRGNFPPRFSGLQFPNYSSELNVNALELDDSALYLCASSAYRGNEQFFGPGTRLTVL.

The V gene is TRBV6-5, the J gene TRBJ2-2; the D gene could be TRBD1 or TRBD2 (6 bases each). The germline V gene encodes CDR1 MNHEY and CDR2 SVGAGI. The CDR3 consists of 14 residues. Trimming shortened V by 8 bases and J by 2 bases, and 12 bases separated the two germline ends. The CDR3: CASDRGQNTGELFF. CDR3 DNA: TGTGCCAGCGACCGGGGGCAAAACACCGGGGAGCTGTTTTTT.

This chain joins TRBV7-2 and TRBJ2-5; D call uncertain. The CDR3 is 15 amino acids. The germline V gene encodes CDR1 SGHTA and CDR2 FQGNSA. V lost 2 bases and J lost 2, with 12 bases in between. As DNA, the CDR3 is TGTGCCAGCAGCTTAACTTGGCAAAATCAAGAGACCCAGTACTTC. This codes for CASSLTWQNQETQYF.

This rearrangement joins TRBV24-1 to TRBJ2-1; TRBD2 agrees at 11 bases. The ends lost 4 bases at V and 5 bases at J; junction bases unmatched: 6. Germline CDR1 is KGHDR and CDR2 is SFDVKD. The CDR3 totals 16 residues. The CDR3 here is CATSDWGTSGNNEQFF. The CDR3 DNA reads TGTGCCACCAGTGACTGGGGGACTAGCGGCAACAATGAGCAGTTCTTC.

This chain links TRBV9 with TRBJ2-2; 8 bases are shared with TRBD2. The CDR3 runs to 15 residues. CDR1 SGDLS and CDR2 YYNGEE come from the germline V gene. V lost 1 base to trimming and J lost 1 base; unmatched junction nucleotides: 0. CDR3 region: CASSVLAGNTGELFF. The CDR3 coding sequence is TGTGCCAGCAGCGTACTAGCGGGGAACACCGGGGAGCTGTTTTTT.

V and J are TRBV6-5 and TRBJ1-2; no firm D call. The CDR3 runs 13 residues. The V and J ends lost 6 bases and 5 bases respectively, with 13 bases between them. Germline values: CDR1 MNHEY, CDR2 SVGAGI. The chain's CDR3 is CASRAPSTYGYTF. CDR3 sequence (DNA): TGTGCCAGCAGAGCCCCCTCGACTTATGGCTACACCTTC.

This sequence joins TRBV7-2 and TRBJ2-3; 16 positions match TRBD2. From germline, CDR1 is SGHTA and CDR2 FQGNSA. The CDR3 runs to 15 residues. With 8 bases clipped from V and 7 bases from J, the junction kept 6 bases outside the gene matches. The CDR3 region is CASRGLAGGSNTQYF. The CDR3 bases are TGTGCCAGCCGGGGACTAGCGGGAGGGTCGAATACGCAGTATTTT.

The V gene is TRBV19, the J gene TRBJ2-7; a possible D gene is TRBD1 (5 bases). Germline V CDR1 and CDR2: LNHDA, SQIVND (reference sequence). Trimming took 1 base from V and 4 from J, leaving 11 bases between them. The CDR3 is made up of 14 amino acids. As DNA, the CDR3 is TGTGCCAGTAGTATAGTAAGGGGCGATTACGAGCAGTACTTC. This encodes CASSIVRGDYEQYF.

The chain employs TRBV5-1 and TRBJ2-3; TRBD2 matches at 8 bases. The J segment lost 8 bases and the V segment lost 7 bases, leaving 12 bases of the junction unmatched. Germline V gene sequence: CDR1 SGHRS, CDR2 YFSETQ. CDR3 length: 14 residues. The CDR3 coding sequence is TGCGCCAGCGCTAACGGGAGGGCCTCCAGTACGCAGTATTTT. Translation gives CASANGRASSTQYF.

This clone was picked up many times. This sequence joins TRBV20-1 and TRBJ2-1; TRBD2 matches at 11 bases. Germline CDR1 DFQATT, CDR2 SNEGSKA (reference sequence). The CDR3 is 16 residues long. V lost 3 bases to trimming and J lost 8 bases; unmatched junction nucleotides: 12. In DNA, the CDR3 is TGCAGTGCTAGTGTACTAGCGGGAGTCCCGTCGGATGAGCAGTTCTTC. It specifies CSASVLAGVPSDEQFF.

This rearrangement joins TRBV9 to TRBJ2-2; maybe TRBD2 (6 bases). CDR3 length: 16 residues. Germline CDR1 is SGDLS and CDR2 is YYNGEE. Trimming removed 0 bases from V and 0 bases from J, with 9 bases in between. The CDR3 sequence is CASSVGAGSNTGELFF. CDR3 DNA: TGTGCCAGCAGCGTAGGAGCGGGCTCGAACACCGGGGAGCTGTTTTTT.

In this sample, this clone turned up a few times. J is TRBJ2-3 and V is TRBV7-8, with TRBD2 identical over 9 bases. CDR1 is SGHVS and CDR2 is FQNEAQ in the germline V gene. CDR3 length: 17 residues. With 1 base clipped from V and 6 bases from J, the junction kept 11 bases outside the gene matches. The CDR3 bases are TGTGCCAGCAGCTTAGAATACCAGCGGGGGGCCAGGGATACGCAGTATTTT. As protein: CASSLEYQRGARDTQYF.

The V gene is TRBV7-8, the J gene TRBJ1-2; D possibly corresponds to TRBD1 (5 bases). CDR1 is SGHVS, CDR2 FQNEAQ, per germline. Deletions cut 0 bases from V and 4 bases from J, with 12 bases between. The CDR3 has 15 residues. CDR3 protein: CASSLARQQLYGYTF. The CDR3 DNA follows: TGTGCCAGCAGCTTAGCTAGACAGCAACTCTATGGCTACACCTTC.

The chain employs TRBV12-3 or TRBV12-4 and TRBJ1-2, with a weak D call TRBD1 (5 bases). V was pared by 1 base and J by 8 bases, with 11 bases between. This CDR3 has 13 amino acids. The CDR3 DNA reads TGTGCCAGCAGTTTAGGGCAGGGTCGAGGCTACACCTTC. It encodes CASSLGQGRGYTF.

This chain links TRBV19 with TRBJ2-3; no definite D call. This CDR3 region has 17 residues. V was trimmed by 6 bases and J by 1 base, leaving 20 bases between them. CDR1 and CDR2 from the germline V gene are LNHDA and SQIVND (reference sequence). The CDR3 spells CASRPFPTQRGTDTQYF. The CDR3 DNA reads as TGTGCCAGTAGACCTTTTCCGACACAACGGGGCACAGATACGCAGTATTTT. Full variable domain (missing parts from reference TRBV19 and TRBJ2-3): DGGITQSPKYLFRKEGQNVTLSCEQNLNHDAMYWYRQDPGQGLRLIYYSQIVNDFQKGDIAEGYSVSREKKESFPLTVTSAQKNPTAFYLCASRPFPTQRGTDTQYFGPGTRLTVL.

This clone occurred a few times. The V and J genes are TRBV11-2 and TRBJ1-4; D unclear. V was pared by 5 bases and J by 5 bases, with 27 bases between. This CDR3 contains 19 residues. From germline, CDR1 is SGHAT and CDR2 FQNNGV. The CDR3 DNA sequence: TGTGCCAGCAGCCGCCGCCCTACGGTCGGCTCTCTATCGAATGAAAAACTGTTTTTT. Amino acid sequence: CASSRRPTVGSLSNEKLFF.

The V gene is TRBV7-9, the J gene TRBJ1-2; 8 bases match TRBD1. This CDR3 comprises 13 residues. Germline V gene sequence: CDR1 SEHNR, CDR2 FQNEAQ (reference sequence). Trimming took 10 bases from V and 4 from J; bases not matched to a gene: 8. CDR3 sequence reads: CATAQGESYGYTF. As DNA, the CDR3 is TGTGCCACCGCACAGGGGGAGAGCTATGGCTACACCTTC.

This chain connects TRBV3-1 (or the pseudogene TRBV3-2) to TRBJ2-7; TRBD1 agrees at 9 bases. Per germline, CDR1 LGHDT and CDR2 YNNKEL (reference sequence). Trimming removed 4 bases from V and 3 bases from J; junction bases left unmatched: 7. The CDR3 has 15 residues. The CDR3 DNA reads TGTGCCAGCAGCCCGAACAGGGGGCTACACTACGAGCAGTACTTC. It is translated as CASSPNRGLHYEQYF.

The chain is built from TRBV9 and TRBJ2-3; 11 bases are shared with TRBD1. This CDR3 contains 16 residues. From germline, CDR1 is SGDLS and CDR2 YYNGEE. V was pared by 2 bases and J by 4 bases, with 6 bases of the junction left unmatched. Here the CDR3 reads CASSVGGTGGPDTQYF. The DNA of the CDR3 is TGTGCCAGCAGCGTGGGAGGGACAGGGGGACCAGATACGCAGTATTTT.

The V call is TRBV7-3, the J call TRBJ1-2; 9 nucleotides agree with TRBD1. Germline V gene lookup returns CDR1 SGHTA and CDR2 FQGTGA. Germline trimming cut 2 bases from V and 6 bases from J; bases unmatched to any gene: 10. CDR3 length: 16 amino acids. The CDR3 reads CASSLYGDRDPNGYTF. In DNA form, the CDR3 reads TGTGCCAGCAGCTTATATGGGGACAGGGACCCAAATGGCTACACCTTC.

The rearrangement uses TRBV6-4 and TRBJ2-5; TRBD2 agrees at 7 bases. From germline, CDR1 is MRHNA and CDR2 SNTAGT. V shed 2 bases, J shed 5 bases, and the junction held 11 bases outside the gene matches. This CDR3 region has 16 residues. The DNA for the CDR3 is TGTGCCAGCAGTGACGAGGATAGCGGGTACGGGGAGACCCAGTACTTC. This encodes CASSDEDSGYGETQYF.

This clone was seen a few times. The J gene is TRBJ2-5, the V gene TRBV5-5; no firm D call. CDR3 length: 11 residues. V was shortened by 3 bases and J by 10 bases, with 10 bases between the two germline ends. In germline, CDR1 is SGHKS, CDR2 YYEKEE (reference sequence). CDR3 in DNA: TGTGCCAGCAGCTCATGGTATGACCAGTACTTC. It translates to CASSSWYDQYF.

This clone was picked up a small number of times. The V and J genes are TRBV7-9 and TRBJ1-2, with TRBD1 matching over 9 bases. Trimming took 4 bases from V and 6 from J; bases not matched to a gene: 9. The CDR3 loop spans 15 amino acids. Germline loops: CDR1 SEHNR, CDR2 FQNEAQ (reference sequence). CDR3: CASSSRDRVMDGYTF. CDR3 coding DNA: TGTGCCAGCAGCTCCCGGGACAGGGTAATGGATGGCTACACCTTC.

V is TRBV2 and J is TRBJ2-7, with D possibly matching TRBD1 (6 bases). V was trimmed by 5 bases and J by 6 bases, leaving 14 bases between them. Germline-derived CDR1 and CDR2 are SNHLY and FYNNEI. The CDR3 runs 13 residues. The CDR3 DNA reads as TGTGCCAGCAGTTCCCAGGGGTTGAGCGAGCAGTACTTC. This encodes CASSSQGLSEQYF.